The T cell receptor (beta chain) under discussion was sequenced for a study of identical twins. One entry per CDR3 protein, called by TCRdb with MiXCR from the 5' RACE reads. The table lists 600,000 to 700,000 distinct CDR3 sequences, around 20% of them singletons. This CDR3 spans 17 amino acids. Per the germline V gene, CDR1 is SGHRS and CDR2 is YFSETQ. Trimming shortened V by 9 bases and J by 6 bases, and 28 bases separated the two germline ends. This clonotype was seen only a few times. These sequences were also reported in another study, on T cells expressing NK-cell markers. From that report: Of eight sequenced donors, seven were HCMV-seropositive and one HCMV-seronegative. Top CD8+ clonotypes included the dominant CD3+CD56+NKG2C+ clonotypes in 5 to 7 donors.

Sequenced: PBMCs. The source of this sequence is a woman under 30 in good health. The chain joins TRBV5-1 to TRBJ2-1; D may be TRBD1 or TRBD2 (5 bases each). In DNA form, the CDR3 reads TGCGCCACTCTGCCGGTAACGGGACGATATATTTTCAATGAGCAGTTCTTC. Translating gives CATLPVTGRYIFNEQFF.